Listed below are T cell receptor beta chains from one sample, sequenced in a study of shared clonotypes between healthy human individuals. Some clones are missing from TCRdb's copy, which holds only in-frame ones; the method was immunoSEQ multiplex PCR. There are around 2.1 million clones in the sample; about 92% occur only once, and 1.5% to 2% lies in the top ten. Sample: naive CD8+ T cells from PBMCs. The source is a man between 18 and 35 years old in good health. Some clones in this sample may be carry-over from other donors' samples. The conserved cysteine and the conserved F or W are not part of the CDR3 here. Not every row has a clone size; where given, it reads once, few, many or a size class.

TRBV13	TRBJ2-1	NA	ASSLRLAGPSSYNEQF
TRBV11-2	TRBJ2-7	NA	ASSFDRRSSYEQY
TRBV4-1	TRBJ2-3	NA	ASSPTQGLAGGTDTQY
TRBV29-1	TRBJ2-7	NA	SVRVGGSGSYEQY
TRBV11-1	TRBJ2-3	NA	ASSLGGRATDTQY
TRBV28	TRBJ2-4	NA	ASTPIKGQGRDIQY
TRBV7-2	TRBJ2-1	NA	ASSLTHGRVSPYNEQF
TRBV2	TRBJ2-1	NA	ASRWGRGGNEQF
TRBV5-1	TRBJ2-1	NA	ASSGPTSGYSSYNEQF
TRBV5-4	TRBJ2-7	NA	ASSLGRGNYEQY
TRBV5-1	TRBJ2-7	NA	ASSPNPLAWYEQY
TRBV4-3	TRBJ2-7	once	ASSQDWAASYEQY
TRBV7-2	TRBJ2-7	NA	ASSLPPSTHEQY
TRBV19	TRBJ1-1	few	ASSFMDNTEAF
TRBV29-1	TRBJ1-2	NA	SVDDRRNYGYT
TRBV27	TRBJ2-7	NA	ASGGSYEQY
TRBV11-2	TRBJ2-7	NA	ASSTTSGRAREQY
TRBV19	TRBJ2-7	NA	ASSTMAQGSYEQY
TRBV6-5	TRBJ2-7	NA	ASTDVGEGYEQY
TRBV19	TRBJ2-1	NA	ASSPGLEYNEQF
TRBV6-1	TRBJ1-2	once	AGGEGHGYT
TRBV27	TRBJ2-7	NA	ASSSPGTGANEQY
TRBV9	TRBJ1-2	NA	ASSVGQQTNYGYT
TRBV10-2	TRBJ2-4	once	ASSEGGVNLAKNIQY
TRBV7-8	TRBJ2-3	NA	ASSLELAEMGTDTQY
TRBV9	TRBJ2-1	NA	ASSVEPDPFNEQF
TRBV29-1	TRBJ1-2	NA	SVTGGENYGYT
TRBV27	TRBJ2-7	NA	ASSSLRDRVDEQY
TRBV11-2	TRBJ2-1	NA	ASSTAVRELDNEQF
TRBV27	TRBJ2-3	NA	ASSLGLAGGEGPDTQY
TRBV11-2	TRBJ2-7	NA	ASSLTYGTSGRADYEQY
TRBV7-9	TRBJ2-5	NA	ASSFERARPQETQY
TRBV27	TRBJ1-2	NA	ASSLEGGVIYGYT
TRBV7-2	TRBJ2-7	NA	ASSLASVTSGSRPVTYEQY
TRBV25-1	TRBJ2-7	NA	ASSVGQGLSEQY
TRBV9	TRBJ1-4	NA	ASSGSTDTATNEKLF
TRBV7-9	TRBJ2-2	NA	ASSPRIGVTGELF
TRBV7-9	TRBJ1-1	NA	ASSSGTVEAF
TRBV9	TRBJ2-1	NA	ASSVDDRDGDEQF
TRBV7-2	TRBJ2-3	NA	ASSPTSGTDTQY
TRBV7-9	TRBJ1-4	NA	ASSLAGNEKLF
TRBV7-9	TRBJ1-4	NA	ASSADRGIREKLF
TRBV29-1	TRBJ2-1	NA	SVGGRGAYNEQF
TRBV7-9	TRBJ2-1	NA	ASTADLSYTYNEQF
TRBV7-9	TRBJ1-1	NA	ASSLIAGAVEAF
TRBV27	TRBJ2-1	NA	ASSLDRAALGEQF
TRBV14	TRBJ2-7	NA	ASSLHRDLYYEQY
TRBV5-1	TRBJ2-1	NA	ASRPSGISYNEQF
TRBV29-1	TRBJ2-7	once	SVGDPTYEQY
TRBV7-8	TRBJ2-7	NA	ASSFRGSSYEQY